The next 14 T cell receptor beta chains were all read from a single sample in a study of cytomegalovirus exposure and HLA in healthy donors. 60 Vbeta and 13 Jbeta primers were used in PCR. The data were produced by immunoSEQ multiplex PCR, yet TCRdb's version contains in-frame clones alone and is incomplete. This table has under 200,000 clones, 68% appearing once. The sample consisted of PBMCs. Receptors were obtained from a man aged 50 or older in good health and CMV-seronegative.

The V and J genes are TRBV14 and TRBJ1-1; TRBD1 is a possible D gene (6 bases). Germline-derived CDR1 and CDR2 are SGHDN and FVKESK. Trimming took 0 bases from V and 3 from J, leaving 11 bases between them. This CDR3 has 15 residues. The DNA for the CDR3 is TGTGCCAGCAGCCAAGAGTTCGGGGGGCACACTGAAGCTTTCTTT. It codes for CASSQEFGGHTEAFF.

The V call is TRBV4-1, the J call TRBJ1-4; perhaps TRBD1 as D (6 bases). The germline V and J ends were trimmed by 4 bases and 14 bases, with 23 bases remaining between them. This CDR3 has 15 residues. CDR1 is MGHRA and CDR2 is YSYEKL in the germline V gene. CDR3 in amino acids: CASSLYREGYDRLFF. The CDR3 DNA reads TGCGCCAGCAGCCTTTACAGGGAGGGGTATGATCGTCTGTTTTTT.

J is TRBJ1-1 and V is TRBV7-8, with D possibly being TRBD1 (5 bases). V was cut by 1 base and J by 2 bases, with 11 bases left in between. This CDR3 is built from 15 residues. CDR1 is SGHVS, CDR2 FQNEAQ, per germline. The CDR3 sequence is CASSLVRGLNTEAFF. In DNA form, the CDR3 reads TGTGCCAGCAGCTTAGTTAGGGGCCTAAACACTGAAGCTTTCTTT.

The chain joins TRBV7-2 to TRBJ2-1; 9 positions match TRBD1. Germline V gene data show CDR1 as SGHTA and CDR2 as FQGNSA. After removal of 2 bases from V and 6 bases from J, the junction contained 5 bases not matched to a gene. The CDR3 loop spans 15 amino acids. The CDR3 DNA reads TGTGCCAGCAGCTTATCAGGACAGGGGAGCAATGAGCAGTTCTTC. It translates to CASSLSGQGSNEQFF.

V gene TRBV4-3 combines with J gene TRBJ1-4, with D tentatively TRBD1 (6 bases). The germline CDR1 and CDR2 sequences are LGHNA and YSLEER. V shed 0 bases and J shed 7 bases, with 21 bases lying between them. The CDR3 runs 18 residues. This CDR3 is CASSQDGRPGAVSEKLFF. CDR3 coding DNA: TGCGCCAGCAGCCAAGATGGGCGGCCAGGGGCTGTGAGTGAAAAACTGTTTTTT.

The chain uses TRBV25-1 and TRBJ2-5; D possibly corresponds to TRBD1 (5 bases). The better agreement between TRBJ2-7 and the DNA end casts doubt on the J call. CDR1 is MGHDK, CDR2 SYGVNS, per germline. This CDR3 contains 14 residues. In nucleotides, the CDR3 is TGTGCCAGCAGTGAGGACACAGAAGTCTACGAGCAGTACTTC. It translates to CASSEDTEVYEQYF.

This clone has a single count. The chain uses TRBV20-1 and TRBJ1-2; D is unclear. V was pared by 5 bases and J by 2 bases, with 6 bases between. This CDR3 has 11 amino acids. Germline V CDR1 and CDR2: DFQATT, SNEGSKA (reference sequence). DNA for the CDR3: TGCAGTGCTCCTCAGAACTATGGCTACACCTTC. Protein: CSAPQNYGYTF.

This clone was detected a few times. This rearrangement joins TRBV6-5 to TRBJ1-5, with 8 bases that match TRBD1. Trimming at V came to 7 bases and at J to 3 bases, leaving 8 bases not matched to a gene. Germline loops: CDR1 MNHEY, CDR2 SVGAGI. This CDR3 has 15 amino acids. CDR3 in amino acids: CASKLDRAYNQPQHF. The DNA for the CDR3 is TGTGCCAGCAAGCTGGACAGGGCCTACAATCAGCCCCAGCATTTT.

This clone has more than one count but fewer than ten. This rearrangement joins TRBV25-1 to TRBJ1-2, with 8 bases aligning to TRBD1. The trim removed 10 bases at V and 2 bases at J, leaving 6 bases unmatched. The CDR3 runs to 13 residues. Germline assignment: CDR1 MGHDK and CDR2 SYGVNS. This chain's CDR3 is CATGGTGNYGYTF. Here the CDR3 DNA reads TGTGCCACCGGAGGGACAGGCAACTATGGCTACACCTTC.

The V call is TRBV15, the J call TRBJ1-6; 10 nucleotides match TRBD1. CDR1 LNHNV and CDR2 YYDKDF come from the germline V gene (reference sequence). With V trimmed by 4 bases and J by 10 bases, 10 bases remained unmatched. The CDR3 is 16 amino acids. The CDR3: CATSTRPGQGPSPLHF. The DNA of the CDR3 is TGTGCCACCAGCACCCGGCCGGGACAGGGGCCCTCACCCCTCCACTTT. The whole variable domain, remainder taken from reference TRBV15 and TRBJ1-6, is DAMVIQNPRYQVTQFGKPVTLSCSQTLNHNVMYWYQQKSSQAPKLLFHYYDKDFNNEADTPDNFQSRRPNTSFCFLDIRSPGLGDTAMYLCATSTRPGQGPSPLHFGNGTRLTVT.

The rearrangement joins TRBV5-4 to TRBJ1-3; 9 nucleotides match TRBD1. Germline V gene sequence: CDR1 SGHNT, CDR2 YYREEE (reference sequence). The V segment lost 3 bases and the J segment 4 bases; nucleotides outside the gene matches: 5. The CDR3 is 15 residues long. CDR3 in DNA: TGTGCCAGCAGCTCCCGACAGGGGGAGGGAAACACCATATATTTT. It encodes CASSSRQGEGNTIYF.

V gene TRBV9 combines with J gene TRBJ1-6, with 7 bases lining up with TRBD1. After removal of 3 bases from V and 7 bases from J, the junction contained 4 bases not matched to a gene. The V gene's germline CDR1 is SGDLS and CDR2 YYNGEE. This CDR3 contains 14 residues. As DNA, the CDR3 is TGTGCCAGCAGCGCGGGACAGCAAAATTCACCCCTCCACTTT. This codes for CASSAGQQNSPLHF.

V usage is TRBV6-5 and J usage is TRBJ2-2; TRBD1 matches at 11 bases. This CDR3 region has 16 residues. The germline CDR1 and CDR2 sequences are MNHEY and SVGAGI. The trim removed 0 bases at V and 6 bases at J, leaving 3 bases unmatched. CDR3 amino acids: CASSYSWGQGAGELFF. The CDR3 coding sequence is TGTGCCAGCAGTTACTCGTGGGGACAGGGGGCCGGGGAGCTGTTTTTT.

The chain recombines TRBV19 with TRBJ1-1, with D unclear. The CDR3 consists of 15 residues. Germline CDR1 and CDR2: LNHDA and SQIVND (reference sequence). The germline V and J ends were trimmed by 1 base and 0 bases, with 9 bases remaining between them. The CDR3 sequence is CASSIGVGLNTEAFF. CDR3 nucleotides: TGTGCCAGTAGTATAGGCGTTGGGCTGAACACTGAAGCTTTCTTT.